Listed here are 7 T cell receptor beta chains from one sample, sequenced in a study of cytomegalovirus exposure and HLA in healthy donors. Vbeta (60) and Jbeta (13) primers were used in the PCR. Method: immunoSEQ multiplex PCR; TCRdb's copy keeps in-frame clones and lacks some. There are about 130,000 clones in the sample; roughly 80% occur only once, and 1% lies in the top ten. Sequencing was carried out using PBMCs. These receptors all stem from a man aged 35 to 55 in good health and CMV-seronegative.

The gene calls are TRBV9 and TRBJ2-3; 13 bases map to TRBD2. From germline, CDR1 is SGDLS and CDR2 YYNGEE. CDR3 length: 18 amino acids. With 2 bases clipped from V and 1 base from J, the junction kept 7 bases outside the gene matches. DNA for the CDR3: TGTGCCAGCAGCGTCCCCACCGGGACTAGCGGGGGCACAGATACGCAGTATTTT. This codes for CASSVPTGTSGGTDTQYF.

CDR3 protein: CASSAGETQYF. The CDR3 nucleotides are TGTGCCAGCAGTGCAGGGGAGACCCAGTACTTC. The chain has TRBV6-4 and TRBJ2-5, with D possibly TRBD1 on 5 matching bases. The V gene lost 4 bases and the J gene lost 5 bases, with 5 bases spanning the gap. The CDR3 covers 11 residues. Germline lookup yields CDR1 MRHNA and CDR2 SNTAGT.

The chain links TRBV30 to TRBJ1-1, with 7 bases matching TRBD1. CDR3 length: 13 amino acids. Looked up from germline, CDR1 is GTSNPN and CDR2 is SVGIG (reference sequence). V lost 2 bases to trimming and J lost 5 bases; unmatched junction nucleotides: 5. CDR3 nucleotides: TGTGCCTGGAGTATCTCACAGGGGACTGAAGCTTTCTTT. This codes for CAWSISQGTEAFF.

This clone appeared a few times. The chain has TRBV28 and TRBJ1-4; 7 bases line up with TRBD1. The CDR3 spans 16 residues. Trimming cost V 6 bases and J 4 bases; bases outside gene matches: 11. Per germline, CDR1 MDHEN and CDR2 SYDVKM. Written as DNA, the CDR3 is TGTGCCAGCAGCCATCTAGGGACAGCCGATAATGAAAAACTGTTTTTT. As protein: CASSHLGTADNEKLFF.

In DNA, the CDR3 is TGCAGCGTTCCGTTTAACTATGGCTACACCTTC. It codes for CSVPFNYGYTF. V is TRBV29-1 and J is TRBJ1-2, with no clear D. The CDR3 runs to 11 residues. Trimming cost V 5 bases and J 1 base, with 5 bases left between them. CDR1 and CDR2 (germline): SQVTM, ANQGSEA.

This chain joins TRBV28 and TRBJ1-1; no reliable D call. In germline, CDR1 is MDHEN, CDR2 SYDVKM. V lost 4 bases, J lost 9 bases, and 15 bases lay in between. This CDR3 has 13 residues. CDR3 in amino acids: CASSWVRAVKAFF. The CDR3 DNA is TGTGCCAGCAGTTGGGTGAGGGCTGTTAAAGCTTTCTTT. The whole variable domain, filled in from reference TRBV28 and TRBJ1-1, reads DVKVTQSSRYLVKRTGEKVFLECVQDMDHENMFWYRQDPGLGLRLIYFSYDVKMKEKGDIPEGYSVSREKKERFSLILESASTNQTSMYLCASSWVRAVKAFFGQGTRLTVV.

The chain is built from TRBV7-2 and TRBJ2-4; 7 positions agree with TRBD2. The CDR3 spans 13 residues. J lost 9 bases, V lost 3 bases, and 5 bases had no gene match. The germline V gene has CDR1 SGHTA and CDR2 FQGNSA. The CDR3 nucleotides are TGTGCCAGCAGCTTTGGAGGGGAGGGCATTCAGTACTTC. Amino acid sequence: CASSFGGEGIQYF.